Listed here is a single T cell receptor (beta chain). Its binding antigen is unknown. No much larger clone is present one base from it, and per-base qualities are unavailable. The data were obtained in a study of blood T cell repertoires in COVID-19 (dated by TCRdb to 2020 to 2022). Some background on the complete study: The collaborator samples originated in the United States, Italy and Spain and spanned the acute and convalescent phases of COVID-19. The prospective study material was composed of cDNA or gDNA derived from T cells, B-cell-depleted T cells, or PBMCs. The dataset comprised deeply sampled blood TCRbeta repertoires from subjects exposed to, actively infected with, or recovered from COVID-19. The repertoires were released in a freely available public database intended as a resource for research on the immune response to SARS-CoV-2. Samples were obtained from the ongoing ImmuneRACE study (first 160 participants) and from some 1,300 subjects provided by 6 global collaborators. Sample metadata almost always included a de-identified subject ID, COVID-19 status, age in years and sex. Where HLA class I and class II types were available, the types were taken from metadata supplied by the sample provider, not from assay-based typing.

The CDR3 runs 13 residues from the cysteine to the phenylalanine. Only the CDR3 DNA stays, 39 bases, in frame from base 1. The germline V gene gives CDR1 as MNHNS and CDR2 as SASEGT. V is clipped by 8 bases and J by 0 bases, and the sequence between their germline boundaries is 10 bases long. TCRbeta CDR3 regions were amplified from genomic DNA using the immunoSEQ Assay, a bias-controlled multiplex PCR. In the authors' own workflow: Within the assay, amplification of reference gene primers was used to estimate how many nucleated cells each sample contained. To quantify the absolute abundance of each unique TCRbeta CDR3 rearrangement, sequence reads were collapsed and filtered. Productive Simpson clonality was computed per sample as the square root of Simpson's diversity index over productive rearrangements. The table was pulled from immuneACCESS by TCRdb, which kept in-frame rearrangements only. Such tables lose some clones; where checked, under half of the loss comes from unresolved V genes, and the rest has no known cause. That table is the source of V, J and clone size, and D and trimming were worked out from the DNA. This sample has 95,000 to 120,000 clones in its table, and around 84% of those were observed once. The ten largest clones take up approximately 13% of the sample.

Broader findings and caveats from the paper: Clinical and demographic metadata were provided uncurated, with the amount varying by source and participant.

Whole blood was collected in K2EDTA tubes by collaborating institutions according to the institutions' own protocols. For TCRbeta analysis, collaborators shipped samples in one of three forms: frozen whole blood, isolated PBMCs, or DNA extracted from either of those sample types. The chain was built from TRBV6-1 and TRBJ1-1, with no confident D gene call. The source is a human donor in a cohort sampled during active COVID-19. Sequencing was carried out using peripheral blood. For the CDR3, the sequence is CASGRGMNTEAFF. Read as DNA, the sequence is TGTGCCAGCGGCCGAGGGATGAACACTGAAGCTTTCTTT.